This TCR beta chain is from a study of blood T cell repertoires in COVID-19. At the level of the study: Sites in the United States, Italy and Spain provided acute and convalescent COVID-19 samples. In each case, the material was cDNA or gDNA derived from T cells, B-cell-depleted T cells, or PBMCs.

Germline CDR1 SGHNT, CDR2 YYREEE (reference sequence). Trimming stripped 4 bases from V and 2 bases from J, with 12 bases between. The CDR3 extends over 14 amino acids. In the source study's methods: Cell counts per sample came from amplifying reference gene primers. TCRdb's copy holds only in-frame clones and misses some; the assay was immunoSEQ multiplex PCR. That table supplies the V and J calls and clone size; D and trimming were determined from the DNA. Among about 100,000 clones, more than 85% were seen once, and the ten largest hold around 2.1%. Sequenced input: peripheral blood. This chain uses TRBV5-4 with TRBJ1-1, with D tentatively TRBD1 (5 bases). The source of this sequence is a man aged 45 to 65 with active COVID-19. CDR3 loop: CASSPGQSNTEAFF. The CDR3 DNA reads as TGTGCCAGCAGCCCAGGGCAATCAAACACTGAAGCTTTCTTT.